The clone carrying this T cell receptor (beta chain) was found many times. Antigen: not known. It was through 5'RACE template switching that TCR cDNA was made, with a universal primer site and UMIs added. In TCRdb, the 5' RACE reads were re-called with MiXCR into one record per CDR3 protein. This repertoire shows some 120,000 distinct CDR3 sequences, 8% to 9.5% found once; its top ten account for approximately 24%. This entry belongs to a study of T cells after yellow fever vaccination. Study-level results: Subsequent booster samples again held most clones from primary vaccination (more than 95% CD4, approximately 85% CD8). Researchers noted that a small share of clonotypes showed up in both CD4 and CD8 compartments.

This CDR3 region has 15 residues. V was cut by 0 bases and J by 5 bases, with 14 bases left in between. Looked up from germline, CDR1 is LNHDA and CDR2 is SQIVND (reference sequence). Sequenced material: CD8+ T cells sorted from PBMCs, taken 45 days after the yellow fever booster vaccination. The rearrangement uses TRBV19 and TRBJ2-7; D is perhaps TRBD1 (6 bases). The receptor comes from a young man who received the YFV17D yellow fever vaccine. The DNA for the CDR3 is TGTGCCAGTAGTATAGAGGACAGCCAGAGGAACGAGCAGTACTTC. Its translation is CASSIEDSQRNEQYF.